The present entry profiles one T cell receptor (beta chain) with its context. The antigen remains unidentified. The entry originates in a study of cytomegalovirus exposure and HLA in healthy donors. Study results and limitations: In a later analysis, a missense DCLRE1C variant was linked to TCR beta V- and J-gene trimming. The authors enumerated around 150 TCR beta chains as linked to cytomegalovirus. Equally common other TCR beta chains were less clonally expanded than HLA-associated ones, a later analysis found.

CDR3 size: 15 residues. Per the germline V gene, CDR1 is MNHEY and CDR2 is SMNVEV (reference sequence). J was trimmed by 3 bases and V by 6 bases; bases with no gene match: 8. Though nominally healthy at sampling, donors likely had unrecorded immune exposures. The primer mix had 60 Vbeta and 13 Jbeta primers. Sequenced by immunoSEQ multiplex PCR; TCRdb stores in-frame clones only, minus some. The sample consists of roughly 200,000 clones, about four fifths of them appearing once. The TCR sequence derives from a female donor in good health and CMV-seronegative. The source material was PBMCs. The chain has TRBV27 and TRBJ2-7, with 10 bases aligning to TRBD2. CDR3 sequence reads: CASSRGTSELYEQYF. CDR3 nucleotides: TGTGCCAGCAGCCGTGGGACTAGCGAGCTCTACGAGCAGTACTTC.